This section outlines one T cell receptor beta chain sequence together with its context. The data are from a study of blood T cell repertoires in COVID-19. Background on the study: Collection of acute and convalescent COVID-19 samples took place in the United States, Italy and Spain. Nucleic acid was either cDNA or gDNA, and it came from T cells, B-cell-depleted T cells, or PBMCs.

Per the authors' pipeline: Estimates of nucleated cell counts were drawn from the amplification of reference gene primers. The table came from immunoSEQ multiplex PCR; TCRdb's copy has only in-frame clones and leaves some out. Clone size and the V and J calls come from that table; the DNA yielded D and trimming. The table lists some 130,000 clones, approximately 88% of them singletons. CDR3 length: 17 residues. V shed 5 bases and J 7 bases; nucleotides not matched to a gene: 14. In germline, CDR1 is SNHLY, CDR2 FYNNEI. The J gene is TRBJ1-5, the V gene TRBV2; TRBD1 matches 10 bases. The receptor was derived from a man aged 50 to 59 with acute or convalescent COVID-19. The sample consisted of peripheral blood. The CDR3 here is CASSLGDRGVRRQPQHF. As DNA, the CDR3 is TGTGCCAGCAGTCTAGGGGACAGGGGCGTACGGCGACAGCCCCAGCATTTT.